A selection of T cell receptor beta chains follows, all from one sample in a study of T cell repertoires in cytomegalovirus infection. The antigens of these receptors remain unknown. TCRdb re-analysed the reads in MiXCR, keeping a single row per CDR3 protein. This repertoire shows a few hundred thousand distinct CDR3 sequences, about 42% found once; its top ten account for 43%. Source: cultured PBMCs, taken from culture after CMV antigen stimulation. Receptor source: a human donor in good health (CMV status not recorded). Some clones in this sample may be carry-over from other donors' samples. CDR3s include the opening cysteine and the closing phenylalanine or tryptophan. Not all rows give a size; the values are once, few, many and, for expanded clones, a class.

abundance	j_gene	v_gene	CDR3aa
many	TRBJ1-3	TRBV7-2	CASSLTGGSGNTIYF
few	TRBJ1-5	TRBV2	CASSEVGYQPQHF
NA	TRBJ1-2	TRBV18	CASSPPGTGGRYGYTF
NA	TRBJ1-3	TRBV20-1	CSARGGKIGNTIYF
few	TRBJ1-5	TRBV7-8	CASSDNYQPQHF
few	TRBJ2-3	TRBV10-3	CAIRETDTQYF
once	TRBJ2-3	TRBV6-6	CASSYPSSAGSTDTQYF
NA	TRBJ2-2	TRBV7-6	CASSLTLKAGELFF
few	TRBJ1-6	TRBV27	CASSAFQGNSPLHF
NA	TRBJ1-6	TRBV7-6	CASSKNNSPLHF
NA	TRBJ2-3	TRBV28	CASSFLSMITDTQYF
few	TRBJ2-1	TRBV12-3/TRBV12-4	CASSRPAGEQFF
NA	TRBJ2-1	TRBV18	CASSGQGGNNEQFF
NA	TRBJ2-7	TRBV10-3	CATWGTSYEQYF
NA	TRBJ2-7	TRBV7-8	CASSLGAVRSYEQYF